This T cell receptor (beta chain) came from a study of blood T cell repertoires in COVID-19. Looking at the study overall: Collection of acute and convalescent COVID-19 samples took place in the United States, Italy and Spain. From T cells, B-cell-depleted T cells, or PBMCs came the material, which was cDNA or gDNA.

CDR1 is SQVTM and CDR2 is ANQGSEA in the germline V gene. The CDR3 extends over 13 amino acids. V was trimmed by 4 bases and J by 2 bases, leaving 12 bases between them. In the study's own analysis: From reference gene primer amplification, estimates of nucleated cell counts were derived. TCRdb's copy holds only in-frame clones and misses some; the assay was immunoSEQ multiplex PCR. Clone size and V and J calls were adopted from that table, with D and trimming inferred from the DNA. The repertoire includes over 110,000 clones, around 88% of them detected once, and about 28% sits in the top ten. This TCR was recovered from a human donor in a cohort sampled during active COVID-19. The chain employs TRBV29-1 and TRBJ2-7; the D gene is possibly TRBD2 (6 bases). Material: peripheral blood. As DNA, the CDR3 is TGCAGCGTTGGAGGAGGGGATACCTACGAGCAGTACTTC. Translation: CSVGGGDTYEQYF.